The clone carrying this T cell receptor beta chain was counted ten times or more. Its antigen is currently unknown. This sample was included in a study of identical twins. Study-level findings and limits: Modelling approaches yielded underestimates of out-of-frame TCR alpha sharing between monozygotic twins.

Trimming removed 5 bases from V and 4 bases from J, with 11 bases in between. The CDR3 runs to 14 residues. Germline CDR1 and CDR2: MNHNS and SASEGT. Template switching created a universal primer site, and the cDNA included unique molecular identifiers. TCRdb redid the calling of the 5' RACE reads with MiXCR, one entry per CDR3 protein. The data hold about 220,000 distinct CDR3 sequences, with less than 9.5% observed a single time. Material: memory (CD45RO+) T cells sorted from blood. The chain uses TRBV6-1 and TRBJ1-4; D unclear. The TCR comes from a woman between 18 and 29 years old in good health. CDR3 in DNA: TGTGCCAGCAGTCGCTCCGGTTATAATGAAAAACTGTTTTTT. It yields the protein CASSRSGYNEKLFF.